This note documents a single TCR beta chain sequence. Its specific antigen is unknown. No clone much larger than this one lies a single base away; base qualities are absent. The germline V gene supplies CDR1 MGHDK and CDR2 SYGVNS. V loses 6 bases, J loses 2 bases, and the germline ends lie 12 bases apart. From cysteine to phenylalanine, the CDR3 is 14 amino acids long. The entry retains the CDR3 DNA only, 42 bases that are in frame from base 1. These data are taken from a study of T-cell reconstitution after alpha-beta-depleted transplantation in children (dated by TCRdb to between 2015 and 2016). Regarding the research as a whole: Using TCR repertoire profiling, the study quantitatively followed how T-cell immune reconstitution unfolded in children after TCRalphabeta/CD19-depleted allogeneic hematopoietic cell transplantation. The full study reports these points: About two months after transplant, the apparently early recovery of alphabetaT-cell counts reportedly depended on just several hundred clones that had expanded rapidly and came from non-depleted graft cells. In some patients, high TCRbeta diversity at day 60 was attributed to recipient T cells and intrathymic progenitors that had survived conditioning. Over the following months the frequencies of hyperexpanded clones went down, and after one year T-cell counts and TCRbeta diversity were mostly credited to newly produced T cells.

This specimen's treatment or condition label, per the study, means: allogeneic hematopoietic cell transplantation with graft depleted of TCRalphabeta T cells and CD19 B cells. The children who served as transplant recipients had been given grafts of TCRalphabeta/CD19-depleted allogeneic hematopoietic cells. The library came from PCR. The instrument given in TCRdb is Illumina HiSeq 2500. TCR libraries were prepared with molecular barcoding, using unique molecular identifiers to normalize TCRbeta repertoire quantification. The public reads were reanalyzed by TCRdb: fastp trimming at Q25, MiXCR alignment, in-frame beta chains only. Records with the same CDR3 protein are collapsed into one entry carrying the most frequent genes and DNA. Recorded for this sample are fewer than 700,000 distinct CDR3 sequences; 10% to 15% of them occurred a single time. The ten largest clones add up to 2.2% of the sample.

Specimen: PBMCs, mostly from graft donor cells, collected 360 days after TCRalphabeta/CD19-depleted stem cell transplant. The chain is encoded by TRBV25-1 joined to TRBJ2-3; the D gene assignment is ambiguous. This receptor was identified in a male patient younger than 18 who had a stem cell transplant for acute myeloid leukemia, so the T cells may come from the graft donor. DNA sequence: TGTGCCAGCAGGAAGGAGTTCCCCACAGATACGCAGTATTTT. Protein translation: CASRKEFPTDTQYF.